This T cell receptor (beta chain) is drawn from a study of regulatory T cells in long-lasting Graves disease. Study-wide results and limits: Possibly, too few samples lowered accuracy. Persistent patients shared some 2,500 public clonotypes among themselves. Newly diagnosed patients shared fewer, at more than 850.

Documented time point: persistent/refractory GD, antithyroid drugs over 5 years with positive TRAb. Following extraction of RNA from PBMCs, that RNA was used to make the TCR library. Arm-PCR with iRepertoire HTBI primers amplified the CDR3 regions for these TCR beta libraries. One entry per CDR3 protein, called by TCRdb with MiXCR from the multiplex PCR reads. The data show fewer than 600,000 distinct CDR3 sequences, around a fifth seen once. The CDR3 runs to 14 residues. Germline-derived CDR1 and CDR2 are MNHEY and SVGEGT. V was clipped by 0 bases and J by 2 bases, with 7 bases between them. For this clonotype: The antigen remains unidentified.

This material consisted of peripheral blood mononuclear cells (PBMCs), taken when the disease was refractory, from a patient treated with antithyroid drugs. The chain links TRBV6-2 or TRBV6-3 to TRBJ1-2; D may be TRBD1 (5 bases). This clonotype was obtained from a female donor with Graves disease. CDR3 loop: CASSYSKGNYGYTF. In DNA form, the CDR3 reads TGTGCCAGCAGTTACTCGAAGGGGAACTATGGCTACACCTTC.